This T cell receptor (beta chain) stems from a study of blood T cells in healthy people across ages. Findings and limits, study-wide: Changes in expanded clonotypes were possibly confounded, as the CMV status of donors was unknown.

This CDR3 contains 13 residues. V dropped 3 bases and J dropped 6 bases, with 12 bases sitting between them. Germline CDR1 reads SGDLS; CDR2 reads YYNGEE. On this clonotype itself: The target antigen is unknown.

A J-beta primer mix and a sample-barcoded 5' primer were used in a second PCR of roughly 6 to 12 cycles. TCRdb independently ran MiXCR on the 5' RACE reads; one entry per CDR3 protein. The table includes hundreds of thousands of distinct CDR3 sequences, under 45% detected once. V is TRBV9 and J is TRBJ1-1; possibly TRBD1 for D (5 bases). Sequenced material: blood. This clonotype originated in a man between 60 and 75 years old in good health. CDR3 bases: TGTGCCAGCAGCGCGACAGCGGGGGCTGAAGCTTTCTTT. This gives the protein CASSATAGAEAFF.